The TCR beta chain described here comes from a study of cytomegalovirus exposure and HLA in healthy donors. Researchers ran the PCR with 60 Vbeta and 13 Jbeta primers. Here immunoSEQ multiplex PCR was the method, and the copy in TCRdb shows in-frame clones only, minus some. The sample yields 85,000 to 100,000 clones, 63% seen once. Germline CDR1 and CDR2: ENHRY and SYGVKD. V trimming: 6 bases; J trimming: 3 bases; junction bases outside the gene matches: 6. The CDR3 covers 14 residues. All donors participated as healthy donors of bone marrow. On this clone: The antigen remains undetermined.

Study conclusions and caveats: Rare sequences made up most TCRs, while some public TCRs were found in many donors. Highest at DRB1 and lowest at HLA-C, TCR association rates differed among HLA loci in a later analysis.

V usage is TRBV10-3 and J usage is TRBJ2-3, with 7 nucleotides matching TRBD1. This sequence originates from a woman aged 30 to 39 in good health and CMV-seronegative. Source material: PBMCs. This CDR3 reads CAISDRVGTDTQYF. The CDR3 nucleotides are TGTGCCATCAGCGACAGGGTGGGTACAGATACGCAGTATTTT.